This TCR beta chain was sequenced for a study of metastatic and nonmetastatic thyroid tumors. By proportion, this clone is medium-sized. TCRdb reprocessed the PCR reads using MiXCR. The sample holds about 17,000 clones, approximately 24% seen once. The V end was cut by 1 base, the J end by 7 bases, with 5 bases between. The CDR3 contains 12 residues. CDR1 and CDR2 from the germline V gene are SEHNR and FQNEAQ (reference sequence). Thyroid surgery took place with no prior treatment in any patient. Specimen: tumor tissue. J is TRBJ2-1 and V is TRBV7-9; D unresolved. The clonotype was recovered from a female donor with papillary thyroid cancer or a benign thyroid nodule (not recorded which). Some clones in this sample may be carry-over from other donors' samples. The DNA for the CDR3 is TGTGCCAGCAGCTTAGACACGAATGAGCAGTTCTTC. Translated: CASSLDTNEQFF.